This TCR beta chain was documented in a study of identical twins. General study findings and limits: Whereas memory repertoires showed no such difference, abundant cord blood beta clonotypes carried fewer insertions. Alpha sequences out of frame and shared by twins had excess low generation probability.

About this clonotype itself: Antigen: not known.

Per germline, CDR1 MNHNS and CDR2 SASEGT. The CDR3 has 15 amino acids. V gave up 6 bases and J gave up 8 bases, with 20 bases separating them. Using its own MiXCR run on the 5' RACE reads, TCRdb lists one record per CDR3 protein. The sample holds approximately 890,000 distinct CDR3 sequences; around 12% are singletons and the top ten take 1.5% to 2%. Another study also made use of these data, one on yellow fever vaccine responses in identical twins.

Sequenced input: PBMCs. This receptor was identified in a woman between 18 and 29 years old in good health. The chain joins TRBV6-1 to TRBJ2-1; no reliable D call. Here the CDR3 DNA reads TGTGCCAGCAGCGACACGGGCGGAAGGAGCGATGAGCAGTTCTTC. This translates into CASSDTGGRSDEQFF.